These 10 T cell receptor beta chains came from one sample sequenced in a study of shared clonotypes between healthy human individuals. CD45RO-negative cells were positively selected for CCR7, leaving out terminally differentiated effector memory CD45RA+ cells. TCRdb's table, derived via immunoSEQ multiplex PCR, lists solely in-frame clones and lacks some. The sample holds just over 2,000,000 clones, over 85% seen once. Sequenced material: naive CD8+ T cells sorted from blood. Receptors were obtained from a man between 18 and 35 years old in good health.

J is TRBJ1-4 and V is TRBV5-1, with 7 bases identical to TRBD1. V was pared by 4 bases and J by 2 bases, with 5 bases of the junction left unmatched. Germline values: CDR1 SGHRS, CDR2 YFSETQ. The CDR3 runs to 15 residues. CDR3 nucleotide sequence: TGCGCCAGCAGCCCGACAGGGACTACTAATGAAAAACTGTTTTTT. This translates into CASSPTGTTNEKLFF.

This chain connects TRBV4-1 to TRBJ1-1, with 7 bases matching TRBD1. The CDR3 runs 15 residues. Germline CDR1 MGHRA, CDR2 YSYEKL. V shed 0 bases, J shed 7 bases, and the junction held 8 bases outside the gene matches. The CDR3 is CASSQDGSDRDEAFF. DNA of the CDR3: TGCGCCAGCAGCCAAGACGGTTCAGACAGGGATGAAGCTTTCTTT.

The chain couples TRBV5-8 to TRBJ2-2; D perhaps matches TRBD2 (6 bases). Between the trimmed V and J ends, which lost 7 bases and 6 bases, there was a span of 19 bases. Germline lookup yields CDR1 SGHTS and CDR2 YDEGEE. The CDR3 is made up of 15 amino acids. CDR3 amino acids: CASRPGSTGAGELFF. CDR3 in DNA: TGTGCCAGCCGCCCCGGGAGCACGGGTGCCGGGGAGCTGTTTTTT.

The genes are TRBV6-6 and TRBJ2-3, with TRBD2 matching over 10 bases. The CDR3 consists of 15 residues. The trim removed 7 bases at V and 6 bases at J, leaving 10 bases unmatched. The germline V gene has CDR1 MNHNY and CDR2 SVGAGI (reference sequence). The CDR3 here is CASTYGASGSDTQYF. CDR3 coding DNA: TGTGCCAGCACCTACGGGGCTAGCGGGAGTGATACGCAGTATTTT.

V usage is TRBV10-1 and J usage is TRBJ2-7; no clear D gene. Germline CDR1 WNHNN, CDR2 SYGVQD (reference sequence). The CDR3 length is 14 residues. V lost 2 bases to trimming and J lost 0 bases, with 8 bases between them. The CDR3, as DNA: TGCGCCAGCAGTGAGGATCAAGGCTCCTACGAGCAGTACTTC. The encoded protein is CASSEDQGSYEQYF.

J is TRBJ1-1 and V is TRBV29-1, with D hard to call. V gave up 6 bases and J gave up 6 bases, with 8 bases separating them. The CDR3 is made up of 10 amino acids. Looked up from germline, CDR1 is SQVTM and CDR2 is ANQGSEA. CDR3 nucleotide sequence: TGCAGCGTCCCGGGCTCTGAAGCTTTCTTT. Its translation: CSVPGSEAFF. Full variable domain (rest looked up from reference TRBV29-1 and TRBJ1-1): SAVISQKPSRDICQRGTSLTIQCQVDSQVTMMFWYRQQPGQSLTLIATANQGSEATYESGFVIDKFPISRPNLTFSTLTVSNMSPEDSSIYLCSVPGSEAFFGQGTRLTVV.

The chain recombines TRBV28 with TRBJ1-2; D possibly corresponds to TRBD1 (5 bases). Germline CDR1 reads MDHEN; CDR2 reads SYDVKM. With 4 bases removed from V and 6 bases from J, the gap between germline ends came to 18 bases. There are 15 residues in the CDR3. The CDR3 sequence is CASSWFDSRGDGYTF. In nucleotides, the CDR3 is TGTGCCAGCAGTTGGTTCGATAGTAGAGGGGATGGCTACACCTTC.

The V and J genes are TRBV25-1 and TRBJ2-5; 10 nucleotides agree with TRBD1. The CDR3 contains 14 residues. Per the germline V gene, CDR1 is MGHDK and CDR2 is SYGVNS. Losses at the gene ends were 4 bases for V and 4 bases for J; bases not matched to a gene: 3. The CDR3 coding sequence is TGTGCCAGCAGTGGCGGGACAGGGGTAGAGACCCAGTACTTC. It is translated as CASSGGTGVETQYF.

This sequence joins TRBV7-9 and TRBJ2-5, with D uncertain. CDR3 length: 14 amino acids. V shed 6 bases and J shed 0 bases, with 11 bases lying between them. CDR1 and CDR2 from the germline V gene are SEHNR and FQNEAQ (reference sequence). DNA of the CDR3: TGTGCCAGCAGACAAACAGAGAACCAAGAGACCCAGTACTTC. This translates into CASRQTENQETQYF.

DNA for the CDR3: TGTGCCAGCAGCGTAGGGACTACTAGCACAGATACGCAGTATTTT. As protein: CASSVGTTSTDTQYF. The gene calls are TRBV2 and TRBJ2-3; TRBD2 matches at 7 bases. This CDR3 region has 15 residues. The germline gives CDR1 SNHLY, CDR2 FYNNEI. V shed 6 bases and J 0 bases; nucleotides not matched to a gene: 6.